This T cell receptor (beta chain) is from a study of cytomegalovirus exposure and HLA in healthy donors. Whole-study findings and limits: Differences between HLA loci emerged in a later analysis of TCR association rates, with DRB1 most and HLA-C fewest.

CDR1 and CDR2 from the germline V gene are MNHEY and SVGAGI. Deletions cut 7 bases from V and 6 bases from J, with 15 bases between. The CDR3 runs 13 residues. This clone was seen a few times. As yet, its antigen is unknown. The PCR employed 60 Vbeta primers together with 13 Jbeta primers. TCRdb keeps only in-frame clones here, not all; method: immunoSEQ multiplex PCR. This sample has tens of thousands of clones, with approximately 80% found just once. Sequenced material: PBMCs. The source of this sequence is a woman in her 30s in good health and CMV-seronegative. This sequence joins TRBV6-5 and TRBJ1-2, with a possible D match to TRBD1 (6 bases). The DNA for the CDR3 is TGTGCCAGCACAAAAACAGGGTTGGATGGCTACACCTTC. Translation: CASTKTGLDGYTF.